The present T cell receptor beta chain was sequenced within a study of early T cells in non-severe SARS-CoV-2 infection. Study-wide points: Reliance on VDJdb matching favored anti-spike CD8 responses; private and CD4 specificities were missed.

TCRdb analysed the 5' RACE reads with MiXCR anew, one entry per CDR3 protein. The sample holds just under 65,000 distinct CDR3 sequences, about 6% seen once. In its sample, this clonotype was seen many times. What it binds is not known. The starting material was whole blood, obtained at baseline. The sequence was obtained from an adult who was a healthcare worker with PCR-confirmed SARS-CoV-2 infection or an uninfected control (not recorded which).

The CDR3 DNA reads as TGTGCCAGCAGCTCCCCACTACAGCAAGAGACCCAGTACTTC. It codes for CASSSPLQQETQYF. V usage is TRBV28 and J usage is TRBJ2-5; D unclear. The CDR3 is 14 residues long. Trimming shortened V by 6 bases and J by 2 bases, and 13 bases separated the two germline ends. Germline lookup yields CDR1 MDHEN and CDR2 SYDVKM.